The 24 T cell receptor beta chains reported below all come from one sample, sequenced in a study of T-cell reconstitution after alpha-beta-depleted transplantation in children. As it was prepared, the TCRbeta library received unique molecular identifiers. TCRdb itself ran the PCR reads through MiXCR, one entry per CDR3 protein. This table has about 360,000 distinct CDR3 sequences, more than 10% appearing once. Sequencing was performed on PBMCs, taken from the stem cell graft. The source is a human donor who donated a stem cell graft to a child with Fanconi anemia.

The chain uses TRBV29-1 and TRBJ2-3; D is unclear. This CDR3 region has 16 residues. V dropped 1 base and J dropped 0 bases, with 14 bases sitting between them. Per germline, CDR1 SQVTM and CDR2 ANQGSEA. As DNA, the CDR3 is TGCAGCGTTGAAGGTGCACGACCGAAGAGCACAGATACGCAGTATTTT. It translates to CSVEGARPKSTDTQYF.

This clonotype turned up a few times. The CDR3 protein is CATSDSDLGTVKENEQFF. The CDR3 DNA reads as TGTGCCACCAGTGATTCCGATTTGGGGACAGTTAAGGAGAATGAGCAGTTCTTC. This chain joins TRBV24-1 and TRBJ2-1, with TRBD1 matching 7 bases. Looked up from germline, CDR1 is KGHDR and CDR2 is SFDVKD. V trimming: 2 bases; J trimming: 7 bases; junction bases outside the gene matches: 16. This CDR3 has 18 amino acids.

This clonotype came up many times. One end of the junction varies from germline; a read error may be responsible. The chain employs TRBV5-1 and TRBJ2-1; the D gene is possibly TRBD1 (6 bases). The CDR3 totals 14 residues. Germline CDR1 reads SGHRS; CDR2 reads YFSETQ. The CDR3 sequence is CASSLGGSYNEQFF. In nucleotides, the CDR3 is TGTGCCAGCAGCTTAGGGGGCTCCTACAATGAGCAGTTCTTC.

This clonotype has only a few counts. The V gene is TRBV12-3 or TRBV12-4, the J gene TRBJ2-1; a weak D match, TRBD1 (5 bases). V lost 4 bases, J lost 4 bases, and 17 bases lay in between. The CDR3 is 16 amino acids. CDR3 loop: CASSSPTQQGYNEQFF. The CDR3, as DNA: TGTGCCAGCAGTTCCCCCACGCAGCAGGGTTACAATGAGCAGTTCTTC.

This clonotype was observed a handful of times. CDR3: CASSRVRQGASDTQYF. The CDR3 DNA is TGTGCCAGCAGTCGGGTGCGACAGGGGGCATCAGATACGCAGTATTTT. The chain links TRBV27 to TRBJ2-3, with 10 positions matching TRBD1. The length of the CDR3 is 16 residues. J gave up 4 bases and V 5 bases, and 9 bases lay outside the gene matches. Germline CDR1 is MNHEY and CDR2 is SMNVEV (reference sequence).

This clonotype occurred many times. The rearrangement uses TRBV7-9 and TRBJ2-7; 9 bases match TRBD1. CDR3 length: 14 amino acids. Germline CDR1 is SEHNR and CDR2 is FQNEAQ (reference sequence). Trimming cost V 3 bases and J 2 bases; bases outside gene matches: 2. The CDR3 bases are TGTGCCAGCAGCTTCGGACAGGGGACCTACGAGCAGTACTTC. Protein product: CASSFGQGTYEQYF.

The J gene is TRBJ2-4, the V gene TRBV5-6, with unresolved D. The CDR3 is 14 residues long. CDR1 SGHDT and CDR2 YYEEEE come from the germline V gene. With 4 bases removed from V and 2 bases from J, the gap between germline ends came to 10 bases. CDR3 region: CASSHGYTKNIQYF. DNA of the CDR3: TGTGCCAGCAGCCATGGGTATACCAAAAACATTCAGTACTTC.

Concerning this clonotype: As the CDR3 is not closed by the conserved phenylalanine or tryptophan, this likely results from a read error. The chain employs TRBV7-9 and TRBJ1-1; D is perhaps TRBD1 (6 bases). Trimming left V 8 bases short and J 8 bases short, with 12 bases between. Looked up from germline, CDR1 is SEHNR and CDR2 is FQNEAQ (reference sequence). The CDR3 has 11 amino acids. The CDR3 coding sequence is TGTGCCAGCCTTAGGGGGTTGGAAGCTTTCGTT. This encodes CASLRGLEAFV.

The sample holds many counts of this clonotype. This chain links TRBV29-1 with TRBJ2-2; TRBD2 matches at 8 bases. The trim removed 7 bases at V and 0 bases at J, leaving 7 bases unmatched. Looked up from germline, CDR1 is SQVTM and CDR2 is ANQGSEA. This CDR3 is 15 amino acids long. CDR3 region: CSAESSGSNTGELFF. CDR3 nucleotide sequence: TGCAGCGCCGAATCTAGCGGGTCGAACACCGGGGAGCTGTTTTTT.

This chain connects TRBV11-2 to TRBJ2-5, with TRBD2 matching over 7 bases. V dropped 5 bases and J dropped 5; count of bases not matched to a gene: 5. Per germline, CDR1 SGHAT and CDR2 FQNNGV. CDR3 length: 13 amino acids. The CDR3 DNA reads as TGTGCCAGCAGCCCGGTCGGGGGGGAGACCCAGTACTTC. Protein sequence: CASSPVGGETQYF.

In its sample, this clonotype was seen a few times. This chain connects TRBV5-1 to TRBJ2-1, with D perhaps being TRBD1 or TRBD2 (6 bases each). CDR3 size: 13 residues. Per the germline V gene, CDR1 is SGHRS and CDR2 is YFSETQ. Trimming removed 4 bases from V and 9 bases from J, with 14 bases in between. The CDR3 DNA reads TGCGCCAGCAGCACCGTCGGGGGCGCTGAGCAGTTCTTC. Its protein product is CASSTVGGAEQFF.

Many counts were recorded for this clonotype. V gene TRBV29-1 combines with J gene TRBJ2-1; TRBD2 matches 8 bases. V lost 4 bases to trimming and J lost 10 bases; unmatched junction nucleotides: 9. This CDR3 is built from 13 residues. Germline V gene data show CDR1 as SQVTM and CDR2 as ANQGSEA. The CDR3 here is CSVVIGGAGEQFF. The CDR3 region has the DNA TGCAGCGTTGTGATCGGGGGGGCCGGGGAGCAGTTCTTC.

The CDR3: CASSARDTSYEQYF. The CDR3 DNA reads as TGTGCCAGCAGCGCCCGGGACACCTCCTACGAGCAGTACTTC. The chain uses TRBV7-9 and TRBJ2-7, with D maybe TRBD1 (6 bases). The CDR3 is made up of 14 amino acids. V lost 5 bases and J lost 0, with 11 bases in between. CDR1 and CDR2 (germline): SEHNR, FQNEAQ (reference sequence).

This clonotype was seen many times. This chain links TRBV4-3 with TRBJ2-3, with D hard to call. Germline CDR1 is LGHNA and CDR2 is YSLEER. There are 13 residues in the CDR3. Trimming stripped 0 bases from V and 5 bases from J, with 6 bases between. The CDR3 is CASSQEFEDTQYF. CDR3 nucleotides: TGCGCCAGCAGCCAAGAGTTTGAAGATACGCAGTATTTT.

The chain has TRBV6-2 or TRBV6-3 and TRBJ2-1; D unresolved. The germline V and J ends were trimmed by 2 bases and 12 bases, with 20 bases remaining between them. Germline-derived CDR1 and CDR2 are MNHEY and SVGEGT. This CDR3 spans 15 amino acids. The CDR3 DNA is TGTGCCAGCAGTTACACCTTAACGGACGAAGGTGGGCAGTTCTTC. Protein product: CASSYTLTDEGGQFF.

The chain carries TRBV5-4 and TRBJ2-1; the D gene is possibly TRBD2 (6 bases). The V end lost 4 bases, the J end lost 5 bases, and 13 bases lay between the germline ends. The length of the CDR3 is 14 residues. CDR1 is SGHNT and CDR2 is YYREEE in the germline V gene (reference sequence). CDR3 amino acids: CASSKPGRNNEQFF. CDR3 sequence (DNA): TGTGCCAGCAGCAAACCCGGGAGAAACAATGAGCAGTTCTTC.

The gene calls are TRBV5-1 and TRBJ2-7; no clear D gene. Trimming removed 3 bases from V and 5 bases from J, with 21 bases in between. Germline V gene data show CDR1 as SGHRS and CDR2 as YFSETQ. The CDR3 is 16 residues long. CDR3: CASSSQPAQFGDEQYF. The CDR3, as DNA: TGCGCCAGCAGCTCTCAACCGGCCCAGTTTGGTGACGAGCAGTACTTC.

The CDR3 spells CASSWGLYGYTF. The CDR3 DNA is TGTGCCAGCAGTTGGGGTCTCTATGGCTACACCTTC. The V call is TRBV12-3 or TRBV12-4, the J call TRBJ1-2, with no clear D. This CDR3 spans 12 amino acids. V lost 4 bases, J lost 4 bases, and 7 bases lay in between.

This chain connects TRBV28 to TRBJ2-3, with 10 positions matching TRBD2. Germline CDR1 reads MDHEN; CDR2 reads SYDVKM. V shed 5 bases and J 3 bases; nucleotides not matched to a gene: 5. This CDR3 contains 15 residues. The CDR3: CASSIFSGGTDTQYF. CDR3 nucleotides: TGTGCCAGCAGTATCTTTAGCGGGGGGACAGATACGCAGTATTTT.

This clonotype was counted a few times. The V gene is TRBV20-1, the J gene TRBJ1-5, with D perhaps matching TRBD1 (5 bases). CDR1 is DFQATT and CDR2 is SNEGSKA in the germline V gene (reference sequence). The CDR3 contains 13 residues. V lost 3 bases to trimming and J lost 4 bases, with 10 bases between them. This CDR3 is CSASSGGNQPQHF. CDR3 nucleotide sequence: TGCAGTGCTAGTTCTGGGGGGAATCAGCCCCAGCATTTT.

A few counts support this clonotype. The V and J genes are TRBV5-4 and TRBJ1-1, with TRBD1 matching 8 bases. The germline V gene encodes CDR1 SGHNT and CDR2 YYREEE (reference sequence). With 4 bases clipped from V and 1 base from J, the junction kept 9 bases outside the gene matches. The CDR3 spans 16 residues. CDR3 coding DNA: TGTGCCAGCAGCCTAACTGGACAGGGCGCGAACACTGAAGCTTTCTTT. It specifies CASSLTGQGANTEAFF.

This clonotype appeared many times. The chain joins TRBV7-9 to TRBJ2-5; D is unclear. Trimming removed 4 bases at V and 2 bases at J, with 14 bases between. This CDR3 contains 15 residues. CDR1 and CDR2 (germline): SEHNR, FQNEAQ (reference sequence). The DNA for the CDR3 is TGTGCCAGCAGCTCCTTCCTTTCGAGTCAAGAGACCCAGTACTTC. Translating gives CASSSFLSSQETQYF.

As DNA, the CDR3 is TGTGCCAGCAGCCATCCTTTGGGACAGGCCACAGATACGCAGTATTTT. It specifies CASSHPLGQATDTQYF. V is TRBV7-9 and J is TRBJ2-3, with 8 bases matching TRBD1. CDR3 size: 16 residues. V gave up 5 bases and J gave up 2 bases; unmatched junction bases: 9. CDR1 is SEHNR, CDR2 FQNEAQ, per germline (reference sequence).

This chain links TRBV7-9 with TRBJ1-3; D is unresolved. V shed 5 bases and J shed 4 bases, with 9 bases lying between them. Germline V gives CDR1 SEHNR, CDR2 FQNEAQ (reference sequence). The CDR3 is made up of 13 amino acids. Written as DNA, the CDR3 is TGTGCCAGCAGCCACCAAGGGGGAAACACCATATATTTT. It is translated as CASSHQGGNTIYF.